A single sample is the source of the 11 T cell receptor beta chains below, sequenced in a study of cytomegalovirus exposure and HLA in healthy donors (dated by TCRdb to the late 2010s). Library preparation was by the immunoSEQ multiplex PCR assay. For the multiplex PCR, a mixture combining 60 forward primers for TCR Vbeta segments and 13 reverse primers for TCR Jbeta segments was used. TCRdb took this table from immuneACCESS and kept in-frame rearrangements with V and J called. Such tables lack part of the clones; where checked against another copy, unresolved V genes explain under half of the gap, and the rest is unexplained. This sample gives roughly 100,000 clones in total; approximately 76% of them show up just once. The ten top clones hold 7% to 9% of the sample. Sample: PBMCs. The receptors here all came from a man aged 35 to 55 in good health and CMV-seropositive.

The chain uses TRBV5-4 and TRBJ1-5; a possible D gene is TRBD1 (5 bases). This CDR3 is built from 17 residues. The V gene lost 2 bases and the J gene lost 0 bases, with 15 bases spanning the gap. Germline CDR1 SGHNT, CDR2 YYREEE (reference sequence). The CDR3 loop reads CASSFRTSRNSNQPQHF. The CDR3 DNA reads TGTGCCAGCAGCTTTCGGACAAGCCGAAATAGCAATCAGCCCCAGCATTTT.

V and J are TRBV11-2 and TRBJ2-4; D perhaps matches TRBD2 (6 bases). Trimming cost V 8 bases and J 4 bases, with 15 bases left between them. Germline lookup yields CDR1 SGHAT and CDR2 FQNNGV. This CDR3 contains 14 residues. DNA of the CDR3: TGTGCCAGCCCCCAGGCCGGGGGAAAAAACATTCAGTACTTC. The encoded protein is CASPQAGGKNIQYF.

Ten or more counts support this clone. The chain has TRBV5-1 and TRBJ1-3; D gene unclear. Germline-derived CDR1 and CDR2 are SGHRS and YFSETQ. The V end lost 1 base, the J end lost 2 bases, and 28 bases lay between the germline ends. The CDR3 is made up of 21 amino acids. The CDR3 DNA reads as TGCGCCAGCAGCTTGAACTGGGCCCCAGGCGGGCACAGTACGACTGGAAACACCATATATTTT. Its translation: CASSLNWAPGGHSTTGNTIYF.

The V and J genes are TRBV6-1 and TRBJ1-5; D remains unclear. CDR1 MNHNS and CDR2 SASEGT come from the germline V gene. This CDR3 comprises 14 residues. The V end was cut by 8 bases, the J end by 0 bases, with 11 bases between. This CDR3 reads CASEASYSNQPQHF. CDR3 nucleotide sequence: TGTGCCAGCGAAGCAAGCTATAGCAATCAGCCCCAGCATTTT.

This clone was observed a few times. This chain connects TRBV6-4 to TRBJ2-3; 10 bases match TRBD2. The CDR3 spans 16 residues. J gave up 2 bases and V 0 bases, and 2 bases lay outside the gene matches. In germline, CDR1 is MRHNA, CDR2 SNTAGT. CDR3 nucleotides: TGTGCCAGCAGTGACTCTCTAGCGGGGGACACAGATACGCAGTATTTT. This sequence encodes CASSDSLAGDTDTQYF.

This sequence joins TRBV5-6 and TRBJ2-7; 10 positions agree with TRBD2. Trimming removed 0 bases from V and 6 bases from J; junction bases left unmatched: 3. The V gene's germline CDR1 is SGHDT and CDR2 YYEEEE. The CDR3 loop spans 14 amino acids. CDR3 residues: CASSLVVAGGEQYF. The CDR3 DNA reads as TGTGCCAGCAGCTTGGTGGTAGCGGGAGGCGAGCAGTACTTC.

The gene calls are TRBV4-1 and TRBJ2-7, with 7 bases fitting TRBD2. This CDR3 region has 14 residues. V lost 4 bases and J lost 0; bases outside the gene matches: 3. From germline, CDR1 is MGHRA and CDR2 YSYEKL. CDR3 amino acids: CASSRGGTSYEQYF. The CDR3 DNA follows: TGCGCCAGCAGCCGGGGGGGGACCTCCTACGAGCAGTACTTC.

This clone has only a few counts. The chain combines TRBV9 with TRBJ2-3, with D perhaps TRBD2 (6 bases). The germline V gene has CDR1 SGDLS and CDR2 YYNGEE. The CDR3 contains 15 residues. V lost 2 bases and J lost 0, with 10 bases in between. The CDR3 DNA is TGTGCCAGCAGCGTGGGGGGAGGAAGCACAGATACGCAGTATTTT. Protein: CASSVGGGSTDTQYF.

This rearrangement joins TRBV11-2 to TRBJ1-1; D gene ambiguous. V dropped 3 bases and J dropped 6 bases, with 5 bases sitting between them. Germline lookup yields CDR1 SGHAT and CDR2 FQNNGV. This CDR3 has 11 amino acids. The CDR3 DNA is TGTGCCAGCAGCTTCTCTTCTGAAGCTTTCTTT. Residues: CASSFSSEAFF.

J is TRBJ2-5 and V is TRBV28; 8 bases are a match to TRBD2. The J call may be incorrect, as the DNA end agrees better with TRBJ2-7. The length of the CDR3 is 13 residues. In germline, CDR1 is MDHEN, CDR2 SYDVKM. The CDR3 DNA reads as TGTGCCAGCAGTCCCGGGGGGGTGGGCGAGCAGTACTTC. It encodes CASSPGGVGEQYF.

The chain employs TRBV5-8 and TRBJ2-1, with 9 bases fitting TRBD1. The CDR3 covers 15 residues. V trimming: 4 bases; J trimming: 6 bases; junction bases outside the gene matches: 8. Looked up from germline, CDR1 is SGHTS and CDR2 is YDEGEE. CDR3 protein: CASSAGTGSGNEQFF. DNA for the CDR3: TGTGCCAGCAGCGCCGGGACAGGGTCGGGCAATGAGCAGTTCTTC.